This section outlines one T cell receptor beta chain sequence together with its context. This entry is derived from a study of blood T cell repertoires in COVID-19. The germline gives CDR1 MNHNS, CDR2 SASEGT. Trimming removed 0 bases at V and 5 bases at J, with 19 bases between. The CDR3 is made up of 17 amino acids. Sequencing was performed with immunoSEQ multiplex PCR; in TCRdb, only in-frame clones are kept and a portion is missing. Of 270,000 or so clones in the sample, 84% were seen once. This sequence was found in a human donor in a cohort sampled during active COVID-19. The sequencing sample was made of peripheral blood. The chain has TRBV6-1 and TRBJ1-2, with D unresolved. This CDR3 is CASSEAVSVSIPYGYTF. CDR3 coding DNA: TGTGCCAGCAGTGAAGCCGTATCAGTTTCCATACCGTATGGCTACACCTTC.